This entry describes one TCR beta chain. A much more abundant neighbour one base away suggests this may be a read error. The data originate from a study of T cells in Graves' hyperthyroidism and ophthalmopathy. Amplification of TCR beta CDR3 regions used RNA as the template. First-round RT-PCR with HTBI primers amplified the TCR CDR3 region. TCRdb reprocessed the multiplex PCR reads with MiXCR, giving one entry per CDR3 protein. In the table there are 220,000 or so distinct CDR3 sequences, around 17% of which are singletons. The CDR3 has 14 residues. V gave up 0 bases and J gave up 10 bases, with 14 bases separating them. The V gene's germline CDR1 is SGHDT and CDR2 YYEEEE. Used for diagnoses were clinical symptoms, serum thyroxine and TRAb, thyroid ultrasound and orbital computed tomography.

This receptor was obtained from a young woman with Graves' ophthalmopathy. V is TRBV5-6 and J is TRBJ2-1, with D possibly being TRBD1 (5 bases). The sequenced sample was blood. Here the CDR3 DNA reads TGTGCCAGCAGCTTGGTATTTAGGGGCCACGAGCAGTTCTTC. This codes for CASSLVFRGHEQFF. Using reference TRBV5-6 and TRBJ2-1 for the parts outside the CDR3, the full variable domain is DAGVTQSPTHLIKTRGQQVTLRCSPKSGHDTVSWYQQALGQGPQFIFQYYEEEERQRGNFPDRFSGHQFPNYSSELNVNALLLGDSALYLCASSLVFRGHEQFFGPGTRLTVL.